This entry lists 20 T cell receptor beta chains sequenced from one sample in a study of T cell responses to AZD1222 COVID-19 vaccine. TCRdb's table, derived via immunoSEQ multiplex PCR, lists solely in-frame clones and lacks some. The data contain 120,000 to 150,000 clones, 88% of them singletons. This specimen was peripheral blood, taken on day 0 of AZD1222 vaccination. These receptors all come from an adult in good health.

This chain joins TRBV30 and TRBJ1-1; a weak D match, TRBD1 (6 bases). The CDR3 is made up of 13 amino acids. V dropped 0 bases and J dropped 11 bases, with 16 bases sitting between them. The germline gives CDR1 GTSNPN, CDR2 SVGIG (reference sequence). The CDR3 reads CAWSVQSGARAFF. In nucleotides, the CDR3 is TGTGCCTGGAGTGTACAGTCGGGGGCCCGGGCTTTCTTT.

J is TRBJ1-2 and V is TRBV7-3; TRBD1 agrees at 11 bases. The ends lost 5 bases at V and 6 bases at J; junction bases unmatched: 2. Germline CDR1 reads SGHTA; CDR2 reads FQGTGA. The CDR3 is 13 amino acids. CDR3 nucleotide sequence: TGTGCCAGCAGCGTGGGACAGGGGGATGGCTACACCTTC. This sequence encodes CASSVGQGDGYTF.

The chain carries TRBV5-6 and TRBJ2-2, with TRBD1 as a possible D gene (6 bases). The V end was cut by 5 bases, the J end by 4 bases, with 15 bases between. Germline V gene sequence: CDR1 SGHDT, CDR2 YYEEEE. The CDR3 consists of 15 residues. CDR3 bases: TGTGCCAGCAGACGAAGACAGGTGATCACCGGGGAGCTGTTTTTT. It specifies CASRRRQVITGELFF.

J is TRBJ1-1 and V is TRBV25-1; D might be TRBD1 (6 bases). Between the trimmed V and J ends, which lost 5 bases and 6 bases, there was a span of 16 bases. CDR3 length: 14 residues. The germline V gene encodes CDR1 MGHDK and CDR2 SYGVNS. In DNA, the CDR3 is TGTGCCAGCAGTCATCCGGGACACGGCTCTGAAGCTTTCTTT. It specifies CASSHPGHGSEAFF. The full variable domain, its missing parts supplied by reference TRBV25-1 and TRBJ1-1, is EADIYQTPRYLVIGTGKKITLECSQTMGHDKMYWYQQDPGMELHLIHYSYGVNSTEKGDLSSESTVSRIRTEHFPLTLESARPSHTSQYLCASSHPGHGSEAFFGQGTRLTVV.

This clone was recorded only once. This chain uses TRBV9 with TRBJ2-2, with 8 bases that match TRBD2. Germline V gives CDR1 SGDLS, CDR2 YYNGEE. Unmatched junction bases numbered 17, after V lost 0 bases and J lost 4 bases. This CDR3 has 20 residues. The CDR3 bases are TGTGCCAGCAGCGTAGCTCGAGTAGCGGGGCGTCAGGGGTCCACCGGGGAGCTGTTTTTT. Translated, it gives CASSVARVAGRQGSTGELFF.

The J gene is TRBJ2-1, the V gene TRBV15; D might be TRBD2 (5 bases). Trimming removed 0 bases at V and 2 bases at J, with 11 bases between. The CDR3 spans 16 residues. The germline CDR1 and CDR2 sequences are LNHNV and YYDKDF (reference sequence). The CDR3 here is CATSRDGERAYNEQFF. For the CDR3, the DNA is TGTGCCACCAGCAGAGATGGGGAGAGGGCCTACAATGAGCAGTTCTTC.

V gene TRBV6-5 combines with J gene TRBJ2-6; no firm D call. Between the trimmed V and J ends, which lost 1 base and 2 bases, there was a span of 9 bases. CDR1 and CDR2 from the germline V gene are MNHEY and SVGAGI. The CDR3 is 16 amino acids. The CDR3 DNA is TGTGCCAGCAGTTACTGGGGTTCGGCTGGGGCCAACGTCCTGACTTTC. It is translated as CASSYWGSAGANVLTF.

The J gene is TRBJ1-1, the V gene TRBV6-2 or TRBV6-3; D unresolved. This CDR3 spans 14 amino acids. CDR1 MNHEY and CDR2 SVGEGT come from the germline V gene. V lost 4 bases and J lost 4, with 13 bases in between. The CDR3 nucleotides are TGTGCCAGCAGTTCCCCCCCCTGGGGCACTGAAGCTTTCTTT. Its translation is CASSSPPWGTEAFF.

The chain joins TRBV5-1 to TRBJ2-5, with D perhaps TRBD1 (6 bases). With 4 bases removed from V and 1 base from J, the gap between germline ends came to 8 bases. This CDR3 is built from 13 residues. Germline V gives CDR1 SGHRS, CDR2 YFSETQ. CDR3 sequence (DNA): TGCGCCAGCAGCCCGGACAGCCAAGAGACCCAGTACTTC. Protein sequence: CASSPDSQETQYF.

V is TRBV5-4 and J is TRBJ2-5; D ambiguous. CDR3 length equals 13 residues. Between the trimmed V and J ends, which lost 2 bases and 5 bases, there was a span of 10 bases. Per the germline V gene, CDR1 is SGHNT and CDR2 is YYREEE (reference sequence). CDR3 sequence (DNA): TGTGCCAGCAGCTTTCAAGCCCGGGAGACCCAGTACTTC. Translating gives CASSFQARETQYF. Full variable domain (remainder filled in from reference TRBV5-4 and TRBJ2-5): ETGVTQSPTHLIKTRGQQVTLRCSSQSGHNTVSWYQQALGQGPQFIFQYYREEENGRGNFPPRFSGLQFPNYSSELNVNALELDDSALYLCASSFQARETQYFGPGTRLLVL.

The genes are TRBV25-1 and TRBJ2-5; TRBD1 might be the D (6 bases). The CDR3 length is 13 residues. The V gene lost 5 bases and the J gene lost 2 bases, with 9 bases spanning the gap. Germline CDR1 is MGHDK and CDR2 is SYGVNS. In DNA form, the CDR3 reads TGTGCCAGCAGTTGGGACAAACAAGAGACCCAGTACTTC. It encodes CASSWDKQETQYF.

V is TRBV11-3 and J is TRBJ2-1; 9 nucleotides match TRBD2. The CDR3 is 15 amino acids. CDR1 is SGHNT and CDR2 is YENEEA in the germline V gene. Unmatched junction bases numbered 6, after V lost 2 bases and J lost 7 bases. The CDR3 DNA follows: TGTGCCAGCAGCTTAACGGGACTAGCCCATAATGAGCAGTTCTTC. Amino acids: CASSLTGLAHNEQFF.

This chain uses TRBV7-9 with TRBJ2-1, with 7 bases fitting TRBD2. The CDR3 has 16 amino acids. Per germline, CDR1 SEHNR and CDR2 FQNEAQ (reference sequence). V lost 4 bases to trimming and J lost 6 bases; unmatched junction nucleotides: 12. The CDR3 DNA follows: TGTGCCAGCAGCTCCGGGGGTAGCGGGCTGGGCAATGAGCAGTTCTTC. This encodes CASSSGGSGLGNEQFF.

This clone was detected only once. The rearrangement links TRBV14 to TRBJ1-2, with D perhaps TRBD1 (5 bases). The germline V and J ends were trimmed by 3 bases and 4 bases, with 15 bases remaining between them. The CDR3 extends over 15 amino acids. Germline-derived CDR1 and CDR2 are SGHDN and FVKESK. As DNA, the CDR3 is TGTGCCAGCAGCCAGGCCGGGACCCTGATCTATGGCTACACCTTC. Translation: CASSQAGTLIYGYTF. The whole variable domain, remainder taken from reference TRBV14 and TRBJ1-2, is EAGVTQFPSHSVIEKGQTVTLRCDPISGHDNLYWYRRVMGKEIKFLLHFVKESKQDESGMPNNRFLAERTGGTYSTLKVQPAELEDSGVYFCASSQAGTLIYGYTFGSGTRLTVV.

The chain recombines TRBV5-6 with TRBJ2-1; 10 nucleotides align to TRBD2. The junction had 5 bases not matched to a gene; V was cut back by 1 base and J by 1 base. The germline gives CDR1 SGHDT, CDR2 YYEEEE. This CDR3 has 17 residues. CDR3 protein: CASSLPSGSESYNEQFF. As DNA, the CDR3 is TGTGCCAGCAGCTTGCCTAGCGGGAGCGAATCCTACAATGAGCAGTTCTTC.

This rearrangement joins TRBV19 to TRBJ1-1, with D unresolved. CDR3 length equals 14 residues. V gave up 2 bases and J gave up 5 bases, with 12 bases separating them. Germline V gene data show CDR1 as LNHDA and CDR2 as SQIVND (reference sequence). This chain's CDR3 is CASSITGWGTEAFF. In nucleotides, the CDR3 is TGTGCCAGTAGTATAACCGGGTGGGGAACTGAAGCTTTCTTT.

The chain combines TRBV27 with TRBJ2-5; D is possibly TRBD1 or TRBD2 (5 bases each). V was shortened by 4 bases and J by 1 base, with 13 bases between the two germline ends. The V gene's germline CDR1 is MNHEY and CDR2 SMNVEV (reference sequence). CDR3 length equals 15 residues. The CDR3 sequence: CASSSGARAQETQYF. CDR3 sequence (DNA): TGTGCCAGCAGTTCCGGGGCCCGGGCCCAAGAGACCCAGTACTTC.

This chain joins TRBV6-4 and TRBJ1-1; unclear D gene. V was pared by 4 bases and J by 1 base, with 7 bases between. Germline CDR1 MRHNA, CDR2 SNTAGT. The CDR3 has 13 amino acids. The DNA for the CDR3 is TGTGCCAGCAGTGTAAGGGAGAACACTGAAGCTTTCTTT. It encodes CASSVRENTEAFF.

The rearrangement joins TRBV3-1 (or the pseudogene TRBV3-2) to TRBJ2-3, with 8 positions matching TRBD1. After removal of 4 bases from V and 2 bases from J, the junction contained 8 bases not matched to a gene. Germline CDR1 is LGHDT and CDR2 is YNNKEL (reference sequence). The CDR3 is made up of 16 amino acids. CDR3 DNA sequence: TGTGCCAGCAGCCTCTGGACAGGGAAGGCCACAGATACGCAGTATTTT. This gives the protein CASSLWTGKATDTQYF.

The chain joins TRBV4-2 to TRBJ1-1; TRBD1 aligns across 10 bases. The CDR3 runs 15 residues. Per the germline V gene, CDR1 is LGHNA and CDR2 is YNFKEQ. Unmatched junction bases numbered 3, after V lost 1 base and J lost 4 bases. The CDR3: CASSQARTGGTEAFF. CDR3 nucleotides: TGTGCCAGCAGCCAAGCTCGGACAGGGGGCACTGAAGCTTTCTTT.